Presented here are 18 T cell receptor beta chains from one specimen sequenced in a study of spatial heterogeneity in lung cancer. From the 5' RACE reads, TCRdb called clonotypes with MiXCR, one entry per CDR3 protein. The sample shows around 89,000 distinct CDR3 sequences, around 12% of them seen only once. Documented time point: sample taken at primary tumor resection. Whole RNA from tumor, nontumor lung or frozen PBMC was sequenced unsorted. The sequences come from PBMCs, collected at surgery. These receptors were collected from a male donor with early-stage non-small cell lung cancer.

The V call is TRBV6-2 or TRBV6-3, the J call TRBJ1-5, with TRBD1 matching over 8 bases. This CDR3 spans 17 amino acids. Germline values: CDR1 MNHEY, CDR2 SVGEGT. Trimming cost V 2 bases and J 1 base; bases outside gene matches: 7. The CDR3 is CASSYNGTGRSNQPQHF. In DNA form, the CDR3 reads TGTGCCAGCAGTTACAACGGGACAGGACGGAGCAATCAGCCCCAGCATTTT.

This clonotype was detected many times. The chain's CDR3 is CASSPQAQGAQYF. In DNA, the CDR3 is TGTGCCAGCAGCCCCCAGGCCCAAGGGGCCCAGTACTTC. The genes are TRBV7-2 and TRBJ2-5; possibly TRBD1 for D (5 bases). The germline V gene has CDR1 SGHTA and CDR2 FQGNSA. Trimming stripped 5 bases from V and 9 bases from J, with 16 bases between. There are 13 residues in the CDR3.

Remarks on this clonotype: The CDR3 does not close with the conserved phenylalanine or tryptophan, likely indicating a read error. V usage is TRBV12-3 or TRBV12-4 and J usage is TRBJ1-1, with unresolved D. V shed 7 bases and J shed 7 bases, with 10 bases lying between them. This CDR3 has 11 amino acids. The CDR3 DNA follows: TGTGCCAGCAACGTGTCGGATGAAGCTTTCCTT. Its translation: CASNVSDEAFL.

In this sample, this clonotype turned up a few times. This sequence joins TRBV25-1 and TRBJ2-5; D uncertain. From germline, CDR1 is MGHDK and CDR2 SYGVNS. The CDR3 contains 15 residues. The ends were cut back, 0 bases at V and 1 base at J, with 9 bases in the middle. Here the CDR3 reads CASSEYLGSQETQYF. The CDR3 DNA reads as TGTGCCAGCAGTGAATATTTAGGCAGCCAAGAGACCCAGTACTTC.

This clonotype has ten or more counts. The chain carries TRBV12-3 or TRBV12-4 and TRBJ1-5, with D maybe TRBD1 (5 bases). The V end was cut by 3 bases, the J end by 2 bases, with 8 bases between. This CDR3 has 14 amino acids. CDR3 DNA: TGTGCCAGCAGTTTTGGGGCTGGCAATCAGCCCCAGCATTTT. Translation gives CASSFGAGNQPQHF.

This clonotype occurred many times. This chain uses TRBV28 with TRBJ2-7; TRBD2 aligns across 7 bases. V lost 7 bases, J lost 0 bases, and 6 bases stayed unmatched. The germline V gene encodes CDR1 MDHEN and CDR2 SYDVKM. This CDR3 spans 14 amino acids. DNA for the CDR3: TGTGCCAGCACCTTTGGGAGGGCCTCCTACGAGCAGTACTTC. Its translation is CASTFGRASYEQYF.

This rearrangement joins TRBV6-2 or TRBV6-3 to TRBJ2-1, with D uncertain. Per the germline V gene, CDR1 is MNHEY and CDR2 is SVGEGT. Trimming removed 4 bases from V and 4 bases from J, with 11 bases in between. CDR3 length: 14 amino acids. The CDR3 region is CASSSGFVYNEQFF. CDR3 sequence (DNA): TGTGCCAGCAGTTCGGGCTTTGTATACAATGAGCAGTTCTTC.

This clonotype turned up a few times. V and J are TRBV6-5 and TRBJ1-2; D gene uncertain. Germline V gene sequence: CDR1 MNHEY, CDR2 SVGAGI. Trimming removed 6 bases at V and 7 bases at J, with 21 bases between. The CDR3 consists of 15 residues. The CDR3 loop reads CASSQTFRVAAGYTF. CDR3 nucleotide sequence: TGTGCCAGCAGCCAGACATTTCGTGTGGCGGCTGGCTACACCTTC.

This clonotype was seen a few times. The V call is TRBV20-1, the J call TRBJ2-7; 7 bases map to TRBD1. Germline V gives CDR1 DFQATT, CDR2 SNEGSKA (reference sequence). V gave up 3 bases and J gave up 3 bases; unmatched junction bases: 5. The CDR3 runs to 13 residues. The CDR3 region is CSASNQGDYEQYF. The CDR3 DNA sequence: TGCAGTGCTAGTAACCAGGGGGACTACGAGCAGTACTTC.

This clonotype was counted ten times or more. The chain combines TRBV25-1 with TRBJ2-5; 9 bases align to TRBD1. The CDR3 sequence is 14 residues long. The V segment lost 7 bases and the J segment 2 bases; nucleotides outside the gene matches: 5. Germline V CDR1 and CDR2: MGHDK, SYGVNS. CDR3 nucleotides: TGTGCCAGCAATCCCGACAGGGGGCAAGAGACCCAGTACTTC. This sequence encodes CASNPDRGQETQYF.

Ten or more counts support this clonotype. V and J are TRBV28 and TRBJ2-7; weak D call: TRBD2 (6 bases). The CDR3 runs to 14 residues. The germline V and J ends were trimmed by 5 bases and 2 bases, with 13 bases remaining between them. CDR1 is MDHEN, CDR2 SYDVKM, per germline. The CDR3 DNA is TGTGCCAGCAGTATGGGGGGATTGACCTACGAGCAGTACTTC. Amino acids: CASSMGGLTYEQYF.

This clonotype was seen many times. The chain combines TRBV28 with TRBJ2-1, with D possibly being TRBD2 (5 bases). CDR1 and CDR2 from the germline V gene are MDHEN and SYDVKM. V was trimmed by 4 bases and J by 10 bases, leaving 17 bases between them. The CDR3 is made up of 14 amino acids. The CDR3 here is CASSSPRPRGEQFF. CDR3 coding DNA: TGTGCCAGCAGTTCCCCGAGGCCTCGAGGGGAGCAGTTCTTC.

Many counts were recorded for this clonotype. The chain uses TRBV10-2 and TRBJ1-5, with 8 positions matching TRBD1. Germline CDR1 reads WSHSY; CDR2 reads SAAADI. V trimming: 5 bases; J trimming: 5 bases; junction bases outside the gene matches: 5. The CDR3 runs 14 residues. The CDR3 loop is CASSPTGEYQPQHF. In nucleotides, the CDR3 is TGCGCCAGCAGTCCGACAGGGGAATATCAGCCCCAGCATTTT.

The V gene is TRBV29-1, the J gene TRBJ2-5, with D maybe TRBD1 (5 bases). The CDR3 extends over 12 amino acids. V was shortened by 2 bases and J by 4 bases, with 8 bases between the two germline ends. CDR1 and CDR2 (germline): SQVTM, ANQGSEA. This CDR3 is CSVEYGAETQYF. The CDR3 nucleotides read TGCAGCGTTGAATATGGGGCAGAGACCCAGTACTTC.

J is TRBJ1-1 and V is TRBV24-1, with 7 bases identical to TRBD1. V lost 3 bases and J lost 1; bases outside the gene matches: 4. Germline V gene lookup returns CDR1 KGHDR and CDR2 SFDVKD. This CDR3 is 15 amino acids long. CDR3 sequence: CATSDTGAGNTEAFF. CDR3 sequence (DNA): TGTGCCACCAGTGATACAGGGGCGGGGAACACTGAAGCTTTCTTT.

In its sample, this clonotype was seen many times. The chain uses TRBV6-5 and TRBJ2-7; D is undetermined. This CDR3 contains 14 residues. V was cut by 4 bases and J by 2 bases, with 12 bases left in between. Germline V gene lookup returns CDR1 MNHEY and CDR2 SVGAGI. CDR3 residues: CASSSLGTTYEQYF. Here the CDR3 DNA reads TGTGCCAGCAGTTCCCTAGGAACAACCTACGAGCAGTACTTC.

The chain carries TRBV5-1 and TRBJ1-1, with 7 bases lining up with TRBD1. This CDR3 contains 16 residues. Germline lookup yields CDR1 SGHRS and CDR2 YFSETQ. V gave up 6 bases and J gave up 4 bases; unmatched junction bases: 15. CDR3 bases: TGCGCCAGCAAGCTCGTGACAGGGAGTTATAGCACTGAAGCTTTCTTT. This sequence encodes CASKLVTGSYSTEAFF.

The chain has TRBV14 and TRBJ2-6; the D is unclear. The CDR3 has 17 amino acids. The V and J ends lost 4 bases and 0 bases respectively, with 13 bases between them. Germline lookup yields CDR1 SGHDN and CDR2 FVKESK. CDR3 sequence: CASSPSLVYSGANVLTF. DNA for the CDR3: TGTGCCAGCAGCCCCTCTTTAGTTTACTCTGGGGCCAACGTCCTGACTTTC.